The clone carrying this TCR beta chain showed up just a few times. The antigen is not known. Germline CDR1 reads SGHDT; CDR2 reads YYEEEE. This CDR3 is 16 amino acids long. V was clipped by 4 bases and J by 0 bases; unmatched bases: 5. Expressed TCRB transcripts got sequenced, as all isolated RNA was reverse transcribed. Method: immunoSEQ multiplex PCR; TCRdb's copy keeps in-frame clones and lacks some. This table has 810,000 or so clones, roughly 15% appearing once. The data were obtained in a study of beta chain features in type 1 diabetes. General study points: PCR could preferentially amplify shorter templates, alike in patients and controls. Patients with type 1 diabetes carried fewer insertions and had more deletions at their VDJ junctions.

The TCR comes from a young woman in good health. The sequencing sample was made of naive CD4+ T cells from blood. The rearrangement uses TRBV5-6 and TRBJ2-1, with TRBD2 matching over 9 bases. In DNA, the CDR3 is TGTGCCAGCAGCCCCCCGGGACTAGCCTCCTACAATGAGCAGTTCTTC. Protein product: CASSPPGLASYNEQFF. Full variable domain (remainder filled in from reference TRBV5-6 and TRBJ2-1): DAGVTQSPTHLIKTRGQQVTLRCSPKSGHDTVSWYQQALGQGPQFIFQYYEEEERQRGNFPDRFSGHQFPNYSSELNVNALLLGDSALYLCASSPPGLASYNEQFFGPGTRLTVL.